This TCR beta chain was captured in a study of control samples from healthy donors and cancer patients. This clone was observed once. Distinct nucleotide sequences in the sample also encode this CDR3. Trimming left V 1 base short and J 4 bases short, with 2 bases between. The CDR3 runs to 12 residues. From germline, CDR1 is SEHNR and CDR2 FQNEAQ (reference sequence). Repertoires were generated with immunoSEQ multiplex PCR, while TCRdb's copy carries only in-frame clones and drops some. Among about 180,000 clones, 85% to 95% were seen once, and the ten largest hold 1.4%. The sample was blood. The rearrangement joins TRBV7-9 to TRBJ1-5; D ambiguous. This TCR derives from a man between 25 and 39 years old in good health. The CDR3 reads CASSLGNQPQHF. The CDR3 DNA follows: TGTGCCAGCAGCTTAGGAAATCAGCCCCAGCATTTT. Filled out from reference TRBV7-9 and TRBJ1-5, the complete variable domain reads DTGVSQNPRHKITKRGQNVTFRCDPISEHNRLYWYRQTLGQGPEFLTYFQNEAQLEKSRLLSDRFSAERPKGSFSTLEIQRTEQGDSAMYLCASSLGNQPQHFGDGTRLSIL.